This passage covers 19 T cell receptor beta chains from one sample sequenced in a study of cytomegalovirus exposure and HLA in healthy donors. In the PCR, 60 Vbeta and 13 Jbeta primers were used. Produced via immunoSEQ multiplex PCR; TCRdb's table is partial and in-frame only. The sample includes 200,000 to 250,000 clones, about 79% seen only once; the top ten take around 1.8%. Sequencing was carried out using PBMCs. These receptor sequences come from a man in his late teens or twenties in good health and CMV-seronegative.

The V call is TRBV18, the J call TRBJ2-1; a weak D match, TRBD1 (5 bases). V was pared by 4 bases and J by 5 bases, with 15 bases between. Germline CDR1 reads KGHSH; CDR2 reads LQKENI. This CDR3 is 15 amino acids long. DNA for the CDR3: TGTGCCAGCTCACTCTCGATGGGGCTTAACAATGAGCAGTTCTTC. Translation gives CASSLSMGLNNEQFF.

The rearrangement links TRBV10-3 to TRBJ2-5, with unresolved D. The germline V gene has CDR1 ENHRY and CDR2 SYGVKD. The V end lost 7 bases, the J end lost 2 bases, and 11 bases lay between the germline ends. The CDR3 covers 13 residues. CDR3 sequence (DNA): TGTGCCATCACCAGAGACGGGCAAGAGACCCAGTACTTC. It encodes CAITRDGQETQYF.

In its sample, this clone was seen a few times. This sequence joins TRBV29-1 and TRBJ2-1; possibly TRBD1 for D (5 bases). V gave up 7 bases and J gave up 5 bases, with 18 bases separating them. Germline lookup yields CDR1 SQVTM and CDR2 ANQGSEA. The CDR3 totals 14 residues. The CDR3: CSARGAKGHNEQFF. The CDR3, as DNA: TGCAGCGCCCGTGGGGCCAAGGGCCACAATGAGCAGTTCTTC.

The CDR3, as DNA: TGTGCCTGGAGTCTAGAGAGCTCCTACGAGCAGTACTTC. This gives the protein CAWSLESSYEQYF. The chain combines TRBV30 with TRBJ2-7; no clear D gene. Trimming pared 2 bases from V and 0 bases from J, leaving 8 bases between. The CDR3 extends over 13 amino acids. Germline assignment: CDR1 GTSNPN and CDR2 SVGIG (reference sequence).

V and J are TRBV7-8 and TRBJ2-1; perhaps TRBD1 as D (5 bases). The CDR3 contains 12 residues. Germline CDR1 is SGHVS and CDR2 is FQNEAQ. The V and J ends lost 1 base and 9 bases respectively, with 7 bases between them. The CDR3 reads CASSLGGGEQFF. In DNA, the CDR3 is TGTGCCAGCAGCTTAGGGGGCGGTGAGCAGTTCTTC.

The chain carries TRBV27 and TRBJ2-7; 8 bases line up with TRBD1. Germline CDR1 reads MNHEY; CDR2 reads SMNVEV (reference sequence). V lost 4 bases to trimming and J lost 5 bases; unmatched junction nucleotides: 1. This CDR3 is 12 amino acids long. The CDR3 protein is CASSWTGHEQYF. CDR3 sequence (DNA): TGTGCCAGCAGTTGGACAGGGCACGAGCAGTACTTC.

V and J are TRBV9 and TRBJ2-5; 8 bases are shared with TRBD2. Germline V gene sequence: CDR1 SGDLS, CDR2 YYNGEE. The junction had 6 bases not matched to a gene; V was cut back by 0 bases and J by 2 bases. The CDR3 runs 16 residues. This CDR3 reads CASSVEAGGGQETQYF. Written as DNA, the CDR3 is TGTGCCAGCAGCGTAGAGGCGGGAGGAGGACAAGAGACCCAGTACTTC.

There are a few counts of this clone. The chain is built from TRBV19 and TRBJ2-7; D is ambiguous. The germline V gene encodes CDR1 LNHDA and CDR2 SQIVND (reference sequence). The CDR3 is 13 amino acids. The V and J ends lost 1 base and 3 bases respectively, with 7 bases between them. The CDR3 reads CASSIGVFYEQYF. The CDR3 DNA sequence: TGTGCCAGTAGTATAGGAGTCTTCTACGAGCAGTACTTC.

The DNA of the CDR3 is TGTGCCAGCACCCTCTTACACGGGTCATGGGAGACCCAGTACTTC. Amino acid sequence: CASTLLHGSWETQYF. The rearrangement links TRBV7-2 to TRBJ2-5; D is ambiguous. The length of the CDR3 is 15 residues. Trimming pared 7 bases from V and 5 bases from J, leaving 20 bases between. Per germline, CDR1 SGHTA and CDR2 FQGNSA.

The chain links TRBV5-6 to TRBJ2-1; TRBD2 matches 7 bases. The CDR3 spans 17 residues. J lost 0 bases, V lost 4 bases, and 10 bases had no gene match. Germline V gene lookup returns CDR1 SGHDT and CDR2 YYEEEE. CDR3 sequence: CASSLLTSLSSYNEQFF. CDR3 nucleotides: TGTGCCAGCAGCCTTCTGACTAGCCTAAGCTCCTACAATGAGCAGTTCTTC.

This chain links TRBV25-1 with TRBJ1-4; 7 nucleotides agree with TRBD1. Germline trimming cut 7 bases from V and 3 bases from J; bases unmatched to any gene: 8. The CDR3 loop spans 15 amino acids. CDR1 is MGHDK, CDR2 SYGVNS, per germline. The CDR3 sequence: CASTVGTASNEKLFF. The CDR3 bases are TGTGCCAGCACCGTTGGGACAGCGTCTAATGAAAAACTGTTTTTT.

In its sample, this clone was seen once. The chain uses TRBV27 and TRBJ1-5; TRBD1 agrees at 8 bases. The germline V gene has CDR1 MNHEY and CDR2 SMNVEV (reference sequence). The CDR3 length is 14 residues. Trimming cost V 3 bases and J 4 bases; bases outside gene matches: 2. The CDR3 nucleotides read TGTGCCAGCAGTTTGGGACAGGTTAATCAGCCCCAGCATTTT. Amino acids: CASSLGQVNQPQHF.

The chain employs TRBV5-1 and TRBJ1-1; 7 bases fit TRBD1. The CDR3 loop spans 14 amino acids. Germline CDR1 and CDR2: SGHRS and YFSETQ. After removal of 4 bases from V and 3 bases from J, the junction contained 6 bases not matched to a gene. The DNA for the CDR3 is TGCGCCAGCAGCCAATCGGGGACAGACACTGAAGCTTTCTTT. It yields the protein CASSQSGTDTEAFF.

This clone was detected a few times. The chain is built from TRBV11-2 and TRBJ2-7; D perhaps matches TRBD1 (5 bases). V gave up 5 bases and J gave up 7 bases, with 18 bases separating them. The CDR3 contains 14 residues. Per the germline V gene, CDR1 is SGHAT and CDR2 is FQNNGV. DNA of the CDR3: TGTGCCAGCAGCACCAGGGTGACCCTAAGTGAGCAGTACTTC. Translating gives CASSTRVTLSEQYF. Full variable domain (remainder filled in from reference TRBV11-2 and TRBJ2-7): EAGVAQSPRYKIIEKRQSVAFWCNPISGHATLYWYQQILGQGPKLLIQFQNNGVVDDSQLPKDRFSAERLKGVDSTLKIQPAKLEDSAVYLCASSTRVTLSEQYFGPGTRLTVT.

In DNA form, the CDR3 reads TGTGCCTGGTGGGGGGCCTACAATGAGCAGTTCTTC. Translated, it gives CAWWGAYNEQFF. This chain links TRBV30 with TRBJ2-1; D perhaps matches TRBD2 (6 bases). Germline CDR1 reads GTSNPN; CDR2 reads SVGIG (reference sequence). The CDR3 has 12 amino acids. The ends were cut back, 5 bases at V and 2 bases at J, with 7 bases in the middle. The full variable domain, its missing parts supplied by reference TRBV30 and TRBJ2-1, is SQTIHQWPATLVQPVGSPLSLECTVEGTSNPNLYWYRQAAGRGLQLLFYSVGIGQISSEVPQNLSASRPQDRQFILSSKKLLLSDSGFYLCAWWGAYNEQFFGPGTRLTVL.

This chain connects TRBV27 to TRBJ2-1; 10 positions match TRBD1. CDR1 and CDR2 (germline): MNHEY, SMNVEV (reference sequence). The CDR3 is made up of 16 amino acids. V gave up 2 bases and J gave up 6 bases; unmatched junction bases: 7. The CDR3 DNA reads TGTGCCAGCAGTTTACCCACCGGGACAGGGGTCAATGAGCAGTTCTTC. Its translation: CASSLPTGTGVNEQFF.

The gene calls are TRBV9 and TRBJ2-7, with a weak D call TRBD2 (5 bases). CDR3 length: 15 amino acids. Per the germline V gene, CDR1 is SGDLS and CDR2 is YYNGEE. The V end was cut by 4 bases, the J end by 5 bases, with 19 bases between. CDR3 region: CASSPGEGRLDEQYF. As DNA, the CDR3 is TGTGCCAGCAGCCCCGGGGAAGGACGGCTAGACGAGCAGTACTTC.

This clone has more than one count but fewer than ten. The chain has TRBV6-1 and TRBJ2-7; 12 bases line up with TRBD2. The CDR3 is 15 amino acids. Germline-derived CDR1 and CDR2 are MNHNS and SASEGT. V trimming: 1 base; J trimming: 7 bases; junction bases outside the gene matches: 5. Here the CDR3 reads CASSEGLAGVGEQYF. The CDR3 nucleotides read TGTGCCAGCAGTGAAGGACTAGCGGGAGTTGGGGAGCAGTACTTC.

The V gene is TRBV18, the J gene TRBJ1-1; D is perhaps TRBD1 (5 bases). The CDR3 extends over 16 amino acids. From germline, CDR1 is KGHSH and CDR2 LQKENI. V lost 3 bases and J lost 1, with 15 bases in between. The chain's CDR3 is CASSPSGGGWNTEAFF. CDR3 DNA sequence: TGTGCCAGCTCACCTTCCGGGGGAGGGTGGAACACTGAAGCTTTCTTT.